This T cell receptor (beta chain) stems from a study of OX40 agonist ivuxolimab in advanced cancers. Blood was sampled at baseline, cycle 4 day 1, and cycle 7 day 1. TCRdb's table, derived via immunoSEQ multiplex PCR, lists solely in-frame clones and lacks some. The sample includes 50,000 to 65,000 clones, roughly nine tenths seen only once; the top ten take about 0.63%. The CDR3 is 13 amino acids. Germline CDR1 and CDR2: LNHNV and YYDKDF (reference sequence). Deletions cut 0 bases from V and 6 bases from J, with 9 bases between. The chain uses TRBV15 and TRBJ2-7, with D uncertain. The sequence was obtained from an adult with an advanced solid tumor such as melanoma, head and neck, liver or kidney cancer. Sequences were derived from CD4+ or CD8+ T cells sorted from blood, sampled in a trial of the OX40 agonist ivuxolimab. In nucleotides, the CDR3 is TGTGCCACCAGCAGAGATTGGTATGGCGAGCAGTACTTC. Protein: CATSRDWYGEQYF. Based on the CDR3 plus reference TRBV15 and TRBJ2-7, the full variable domain is DAMVIQNPRYQVTQFGKPVTLSCSQTLNHNVMYWYQQKSSQAPKLLFHYYDKDFNNEADTPDNFQSRRPNTSFCFLDIRSPGLGDTAMYLCATSRDWYGEQYFGPGTRLTVT.